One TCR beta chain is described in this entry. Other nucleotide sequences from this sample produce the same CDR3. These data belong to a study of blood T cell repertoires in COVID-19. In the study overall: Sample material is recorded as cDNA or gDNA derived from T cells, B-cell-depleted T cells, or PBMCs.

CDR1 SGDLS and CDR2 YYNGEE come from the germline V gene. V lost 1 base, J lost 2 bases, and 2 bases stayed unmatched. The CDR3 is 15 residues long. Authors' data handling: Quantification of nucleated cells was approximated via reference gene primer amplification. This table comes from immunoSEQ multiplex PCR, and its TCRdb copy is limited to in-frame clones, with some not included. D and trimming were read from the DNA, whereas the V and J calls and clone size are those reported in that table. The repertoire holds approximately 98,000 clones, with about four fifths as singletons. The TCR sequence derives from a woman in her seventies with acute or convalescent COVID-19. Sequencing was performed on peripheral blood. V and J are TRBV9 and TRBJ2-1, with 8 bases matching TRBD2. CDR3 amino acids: CASSVLAGAYNEQFF. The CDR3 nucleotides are TGTGCCAGCAGCGTACTAGCGGGCGCCTACAATGAGCAGTTCTTC.